These 30 T cell receptor beta chains were sequenced from one sample in a study of a mutant IDH1 vaccine in newly diagnosed glioma. Only in-frame clones appear in the TCRdb table, and some are missing; sequencing was by immunoSEQ multiplex PCR. This sample carries about 38,000 clones, roughly 74% of them seen once, and the ten largest clones take over 4.5%. The antigens of these receptors remain unknown. Time point meaning: week 5, during vaccination. With topical imiquimod, each dose of the vaccine consisted of 300 ug of mutant IDH1 20-mer peptide. The sequenced sample was PBMCs, obtained from a glioma patient whose treatment included an IDH1 peptide vaccine. These receptor sequences come from a man aged 40-49 years with glioma.

The chain joins TRBV6-6 to TRBJ1-3; TRBD1 aligns across 9 bases. This CDR3 has 16 amino acids. Trimming cost V 1 base and J 0 bases; bases outside gene matches: 1. Germline lookup yields CDR1 MNHNY and CDR2 SVGAGI (reference sequence). CDR3 region: CASSYLQGASGNTIYF. For the CDR3, the DNA is TGTGCCAGCAGTTACTTACAGGGGGCCTCTGGAAACACCATATATTTT.

This sequence joins TRBV6-1 and TRBJ2-7; tentatively, D is TRBD1 (5 bases). Germline-derived CDR1 and CDR2 are MNHNS and SASEGT. The CDR3 has 13 residues. Trimming left V 5 bases short and J 2 bases short, with 10 bases between. CDR3 sequence (DNA): TGTGCCAGCAGTTTTCAGGGTACCTACGAGCAGTACTTC. Translating it yields CASSFQGTYEQYF.

The V gene is TRBV4-2, the J gene TRBJ2-7; 13 bases match TRBD2. V lost 0 bases, J lost 3 bases, and 8 bases stayed unmatched. The CDR3 has 18 amino acids. From germline, CDR1 is LGHNA and CDR2 YNFKEQ. CDR3 bases: TGTGCCAGCAGCCAAGATGGGGGGGGACTAGCGGGGATCTACGAGCAGTACTTC. Protein: CASSQDGGGLAGIYEQYF.

The CDR3 is CASSLVPASRRVTAFF. The CDR3 DNA reads TGTGCCAGCAGCTTAGTCCCCGCGTCCCGCAGGGTAACAGCTTTCTTT. This rearrangement joins TRBV7-8 to TRBJ1-1; tentative D call: TRBD1 (5 bases). The CDR3 runs 16 residues. Trimming pared 1 base from V and 10 bases from J, leaving 22 bases between. The germline CDR1 and CDR2 sequences are SGHVS and FQNEAQ.

A few counts support this clone. The V and J genes are TRBV27 and TRBJ1-4; D unclear. The V gene's germline CDR1 is MNHEY and CDR2 SMNVEV (reference sequence). Trimming took 3 bases from V and 2 from J, leaving 10 bases between them. The CDR3 is 15 amino acids. This CDR3 reads CASSFGVSTNEKLFF. DNA of the CDR3: TGTGCCAGCAGTTTCGGGGTCTCCACTAATGAAAAACTGTTTTTT.

V usage is TRBV5-1 and J usage is TRBJ2-5; D might be TRBD1 (6 bases). With 1 base removed from V and 2 bases from J, the gap between germline ends came to 12 bases. The CDR3 length is 15 residues. Germline values: CDR1 SGHRS, CDR2 YFSETQ. CDR3: CASSLTGLAQETQYF. The CDR3 DNA reads TGCGCCAGCAGCTTGACAGGGTTGGCACAAGAGACCCAGTACTTC.

The chain recombines TRBV2 with TRBJ1-4; D remains ambiguous. The CDR3 extends over 13 amino acids. V lost 5 bases and J lost 8, with 12 bases in between. Per the germline V gene, CDR1 is SNHLY and CDR2 is FYNNEI. Here the CDR3 reads CASSPGPREKLFF. The DNA of the CDR3 is TGTGCCAGCAGTCCCGGACCCAGGGAAAAACTGTTTTTT.

The chain couples TRBV5-1 to TRBJ2-1, with a possible D match to TRBD1 (5 bases). V was pared by 5 bases and J by 6 bases, with 6 bases between. This CDR3 region has 11 residues. CDR1 is SGHRS and CDR2 is YFSETQ in the germline V gene. This CDR3 reads CASRQGNEQFF. DNA of the CDR3: TGCGCCAGCAGGCAGGGCAATGAGCAGTTCTTC.

This clone was seen a handful of times. V and J are TRBV4-2 and TRBJ1-1; the D gene is possibly TRBD1 (6 bases). V gave up 0 bases and J gave up 6 bases, with 11 bases separating them. Germline lookup yields CDR1 LGHNA and CDR2 YNFKEQ. The CDR3 is made up of 14 amino acids. CDR3 nucleotides: TGTGCCAGCAGCCAAGATAACGAGGGGGCTGAAGCTTTCTTT. Translated: CASSQDNEGAEAFF.

The chain joins TRBV5-1 to TRBJ1-3, with D unresolved. This CDR3 is built from 14 residues. V lost 4 bases, J lost 2 bases, and 10 bases lay in between. Germline V CDR1 and CDR2: SGHRS, YFSETQ. The CDR3 DNA reads as TGCGCCAGCAGCCCGGGCAATCCTGGAAACACCATATATTTT. Translated, it gives CASSPGNPGNTIYF. Based on the CDR3 plus reference TRBV5-1 and TRBJ1-3, the full variable domain is KAGVTQTPRYLIKTRGQQVTLSCSPISGHRSVSWYQQTPGQGLQFLFEYFSETQRNKGNFPGRFSGRQFSNSRSEMNVSTLELGDSALYLCASSPGNPGNTIYFGEGSWLTVV.

The rearrangement uses TRBV6-5 and TRBJ1-5, with 11 bases aligning to TRBD1. The V and J ends lost 4 bases and 4 bases, in that order; junction bases with no gene match: 6. CDR1 is MNHEY and CDR2 is SVGAGI in the germline V gene. CDR3 length: 16 residues. CDR3 sequence (DNA): TGTGCCAGCAGTTGGACTGGACAGGGGGCTAATCAGCCCCAGCATTTT. The encoded protein is CASSWTGQGANQPQHF.

The CDR3 reads CASSLSDSWRGYTF. As DNA, the CDR3 is TGTGCCAGCAGCTTATCGGACTCGTGGAGGGGCTACACCTTC. The rearrangement uses TRBV13 and TRBJ1-2; D gene unclear. The length of the CDR3 is 14 residues. Germline V lookup: CDR1 PRHDT, CDR2 FYEKMQ (reference sequence). Trimming shortened V by 2 bases and J by 8 bases, and 15 bases separated the two germline ends.

This chain joins TRBV6-5 and TRBJ2-3; D remains ambiguous. Germline CDR1 and CDR2: MNHEY and SVGAGI. The CDR3 length is 14 residues. V dropped 0 bases and J dropped 3 bases, with 7 bases sitting between them. CDR3 region: CASSYSYRTDTQYF. The CDR3 DNA follows: TGTGCCAGCAGTTACTCGTATCGGACAGATACGCAGTATTTT.

This clone came up a few times. The chain couples TRBV19 to TRBJ1-1, with 9 nucleotides matching TRBD1. The CDR3 runs to 14 residues. The J segment lost 6 bases and the V segment lost 5 bases, leaving 7 bases of the junction unmatched. CDR1 is LNHDA and CDR2 is SQIVND in the germline V gene (reference sequence). CDR3 sequence: CASSVTGGGSEAFF. The CDR3 DNA reads as TGTGCCAGTAGTGTCACAGGGGGCGGGTCTGAAGCTTTCTTT.

V gene TRBV27 combines with J gene TRBJ2-7, with TRBD1 identical over 11 bases. The CDR3 length is 17 residues. The germline gives CDR1 MNHEY, CDR2 SMNVEV (reference sequence). J was trimmed by 4 bases and V by 5 bases; bases with no gene match: 13. CDR3 nucleotides: TGTGCCAGCAGTACCTTCCGAGGACAGGGGGCCCGTTACGAGCAGTACTTC. This encodes CASSTFRGQGARYEQYF.

This sequence joins TRBV19 and TRBJ2-7; D remains unclear. Per the germline V gene, CDR1 is LNHDA and CDR2 is SQIVND (reference sequence). Trimming took 5 bases from V and 1 from J, leaving 12 bases between them. The CDR3 is made up of 14 amino acids. DNA of the CDR3: TGTGCCAGTAGTGCGCCTCAGGAGTCCTACGAGCAGTACTTC. It specifies CASSAPQESYEQYF.

This clone was seen more than once but under ten times. The rearrangement links TRBV6-1 to TRBJ2-7; D not resolved. Looked up from germline, CDR1 is MNHNS and CDR2 is SASEGT. This CDR3 has 14 residues. Trimming cost V 1 base and J 1 base, with 8 bases left between them. The DNA of the CDR3 is TGTGCCAGCAGTGAAGTAAAAGGTTCCTACGAGCAGTACTTC. It yields the protein CASSEVKGSYEQYF.

J is TRBJ2-3 and V is TRBV7-9; tentative D call: TRBD2 (7 bases). The CDR3 covers 16 residues. Germline V gene data show CDR1 as SEHNR and CDR2 as FQNEAQ (reference sequence). The V and J ends lost 3 bases and 5 bases respectively, with 18 bases between them. CDR3 in amino acids: CASSFRLSGGIDTQYF. In DNA form, the CDR3 reads TGTGCCAGCAGCTTTAGACTGTCGGGGGGCATAGATACGCAGTATTTT.

The chain carries TRBV6-6 and TRBJ1-1; the D gene is possibly TRBD1 (6 bases). Per germline, CDR1 MNHNY and CDR2 SVGAGI (reference sequence). The CDR3 is 15 amino acids. The germline V and J ends were trimmed by 0 bases and 0 bases, with 8 bases remaining between them. The CDR3 protein is CASSYSGDMNTEAFF. The CDR3 DNA is TGTGCCAGCAGTTACTCGGGGGACATGAACACTGAAGCTTTCTTT.

This clone was recorded once. This sequence joins TRBV19 and TRBJ2-3; D is perhaps TRBD2 (5 bases). Germline V gives CDR1 LNHDA, CDR2 SQIVND (reference sequence). This CDR3 is built from 14 residues. The V end lost 5 bases, the J end lost 2 bases, and 11 bases lay between the germline ends. CDR3 DNA sequence: TGTGCCAGTAGTCGGACCCTAGCCACAGATACGCAGTATTTT. Amino acids: CASSRTLATDTQYF.

This chain links TRBV28 with TRBJ1-6, with D unclear. Germline V lookup: CDR1 MDHEN, CDR2 SYDVKM. V dropped 3 bases and J dropped 6 bases, with 3 bases sitting between them. CDR3 length: 12 amino acids. The chain's CDR3 is CASSFRNSPLHF. The CDR3 DNA reads TGTGCCAGCAGTTTTCGTAATTCACCCCTCCACTTT.

The chain has TRBV10-2 and TRBJ1-6, with D tentatively TRBD1 (5 bases). There are 13 residues in the CDR3. Germline V lookup: CDR1 WSHSY, CDR2 SAAADI. The ends were cut back, 2 bases at V and 9 bases at J, with 8 bases in the middle. Written as DNA, the CDR3 is TGCGCCAGCAGTGAGCAGGGTGGTTCACCCCTCCACTTT. This gives the protein CASSEQGGSPLHF.

The chain joins TRBV4-2 to TRBJ2-2; TRBD1 might be the D (5 bases). From germline, CDR1 is LGHNA and CDR2 YNFKEQ. The CDR3 is 15 residues long. The germline V and J ends were trimmed by 4 bases and 7 bases, with 16 bases remaining between them. The CDR3 spells CASSLSTGPDGELFF. In nucleotides, the CDR3 is TGTGCCAGCAGCCTAAGTACAGGACCAGACGGGGAGCTGTTTTTT.

The rearrangement links TRBV10-3 to TRBJ2-3; no definite D call. The CDR3 sequence is 13 residues long. V lost 10 bases, J lost 2 bases, and 13 bases lay in between. Germline V gene lookup returns CDR1 ENHRY and CDR2 SYGVKD. CDR3 DNA: TGTGCCACCACCGGTCACCTCACAGATACGCAGTATTTT. It translates to CATTGHLTDTQYF.

The V call is TRBV7-2, the J call TRBJ1-5, with D uncertain. This CDR3 region has 15 residues. Germline V gives CDR1 SGHTA, CDR2 FQGNSA. Deletions cut 1 base from V and 0 bases from J, with 7 bases between. The CDR3 nucleotides read TGTGCCAGCAGCTTAGTGGGTTATAGCAATCAGCCCCAGCATTTT. Amino acid sequence: CASSLVGYSNQPQHF.

The chain recombines TRBV6-6 with TRBJ1-4; the D gene is possibly TRBD1 (5 bases). CDR1 is MNHNY, CDR2 SVGAGI, per germline (reference sequence). V was clipped by 6 bases and J by 3 bases, with 11 bases between them. This CDR3 spans 14 amino acids. The CDR3 DNA reads as TGTGCCAGCAGATCCGGGACCTCTAATGAAAAACTGTTTTTT. It is translated as CASRSGTSNEKLFF.

This chain connects TRBV7-3 to TRBJ2-5; D is unresolved. The CDR3 is 12 residues long. The V gene's germline CDR1 is SGHTA and CDR2 FQGTGA. Deletions cut 2 bases from V and 5 bases from J, with 6 bases between. CDR3 nucleotides: TGTGCCAGCAGCTTAGCCGGGGAGACCCAGTACTTC. This gives the protein CASSLAGETQYF.

The chain employs TRBV2 and TRBJ1-2; D is undetermined. Germline values: CDR1 SNHLY, CDR2 FYNNEI. The CDR3 runs 15 residues. V was shortened by 2 bases and J by 0 bases, with 10 bases between the two germline ends. The CDR3 DNA reads as TGTGCCAGCAGTGAAACCTGGGGAGCTAACTATGGCTACACCTTC. This sequence encodes CASSETWGANYGYTF. Combining the CDR3 with reference TRBV2 and TRBJ1-2 gives the whole variable domain EPEVTQTPSHQVTQMGQEVILRCVPISNHLYFYWYRQILGQKVEFLVSFYNNEISEKSEIFDDQFSVERPDGSNFTLKIRSTKLEDSAMYFCASSETWGANYGYTFGSGTRLTVV.

Here the CDR3 DNA reads TGCGCCAGCAGCCCCAGGGCAGAGAACACAGATACGCAGTATTTT. Translating it yields CASSPRAENTDTQYF. The J gene is TRBJ2-3, the V gene TRBV4-1; possible D gene TRBD1, 5 bases. CDR1 and CDR2 (germline): MGHRA, YSYEKL. V was shortened by 4 bases and J by 2 bases, with 13 bases between the two germline ends. The length of the CDR3 is 15 residues.

This sequence joins TRBV2 and TRBJ2-7; 9 bases are a match to TRBD1. Germline V gene data show CDR1 as SNHLY and CDR2 as FYNNEI. V lost 9 bases to trimming and J lost 4 bases; unmatched junction nucleotides: 10. The CDR3 sequence is 14 residues long. This chain's CDR3 is CARQPDRGGYEQYF. CDR3 nucleotides: TGTGCCAGGCAACCGGACAGGGGCGGGTACGAGCAGTACTTC.